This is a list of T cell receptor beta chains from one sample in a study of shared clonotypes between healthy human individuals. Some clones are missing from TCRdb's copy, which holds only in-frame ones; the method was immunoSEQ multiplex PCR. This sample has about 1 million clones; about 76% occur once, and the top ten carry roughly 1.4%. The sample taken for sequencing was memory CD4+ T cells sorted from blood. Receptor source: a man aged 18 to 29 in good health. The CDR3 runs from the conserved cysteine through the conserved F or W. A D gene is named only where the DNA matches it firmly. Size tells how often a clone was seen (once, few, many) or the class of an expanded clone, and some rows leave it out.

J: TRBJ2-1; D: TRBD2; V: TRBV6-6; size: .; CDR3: CASSYPQLASHNEQFF; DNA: TGTGCCAGCAGTTACCCTCAACTAGCGTCCCACAATGAGCAGTTCTTC
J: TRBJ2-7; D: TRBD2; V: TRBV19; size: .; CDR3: CASRLESGGAGEQYF; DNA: TGTGCCAGTAGGCTGGAGAGCGGGGGTGCGGGGGAGCAGTACTTC
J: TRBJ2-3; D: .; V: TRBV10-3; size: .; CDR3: CAISESVGGPDTQYF; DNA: TGTGCCATCAGTGAGTCGGTAGGGGGGCCAGATACGCAGTATTTT
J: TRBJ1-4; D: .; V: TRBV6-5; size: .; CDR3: CASSGRRYEKLFF; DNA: TGTGCCAGCAGTGGGCGTCGCTATGAAAAACTGTTTTTT
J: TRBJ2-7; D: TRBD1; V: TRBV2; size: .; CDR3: CASSAWDRTYEQYF; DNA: TGTGCCAGCAGCGCCTGGGACAGGACCTACGAGCAGTACTTC
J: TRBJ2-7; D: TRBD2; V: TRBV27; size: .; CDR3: CASRQSSGSGGYEQYF; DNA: TGTGCCAGCAGACAATCTAGCGGGAGTGGGGGTTACGAGCAGTACTTC
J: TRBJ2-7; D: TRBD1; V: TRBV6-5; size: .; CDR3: CASSYLGTAEQYF; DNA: TGTGCCAGCAGTTACTTAGGGACAGCCGAGCAGTACTTC
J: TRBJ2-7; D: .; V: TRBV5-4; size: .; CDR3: CASSPGGSYEQYF; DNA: TGTGCCAGCAGTCCTGGGGGCTCCTACGAGCAGTACTTC
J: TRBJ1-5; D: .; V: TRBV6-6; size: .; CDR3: CASSYFVGGGNQPQHF; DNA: TGTGCCAGCAGTTACTTTGTAGGGGGGGGAAATCAGCCCCAGCATTTT
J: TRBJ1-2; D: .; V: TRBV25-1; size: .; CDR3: CASSESGTFFNYGYTF; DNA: TGTGCCAGCAGTGAATCCGGGACCTTTTTTAACTATGGCTACACCTTC
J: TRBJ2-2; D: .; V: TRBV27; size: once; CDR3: CASSPRDGNTGELFF; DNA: TGTGCCAGCAGTCCCCGGGACGGAAACACCGGGGAGCTGTTTTTT
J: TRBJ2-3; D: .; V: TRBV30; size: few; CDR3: CAWGATDTQYF; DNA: TGTGCCTGGGGGGCTACAGATACGCAGTATTTT
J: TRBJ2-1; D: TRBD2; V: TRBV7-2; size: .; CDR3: CASTKGSGSVIEQFF; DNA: TGTGCCAGCACCAAAGGGAGCGGGAGTGTAATTGAGCAGTTCTTC
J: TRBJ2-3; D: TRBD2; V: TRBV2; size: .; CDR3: CASILAGAITDTQYF; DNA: TGTGCCAGCATACTAGCGGGGGCCATAACAGATACGCAGTATTTT
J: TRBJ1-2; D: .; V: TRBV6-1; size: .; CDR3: CASSEGGYGYTF; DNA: TGTGCCAGCAGTGAAGGGGGCTATGGCTACACCTTC
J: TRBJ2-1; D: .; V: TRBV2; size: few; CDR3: CASSANQGGHEQFF; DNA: TGTGCCAGCAGTGCTAACCAGGGTGGCCATGAGCAGTTCTTC
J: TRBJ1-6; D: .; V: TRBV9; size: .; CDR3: CASSAVGSYNSPLHF; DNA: TGTGCCAGCAGCGCAGTAGGGTCCTATAATTCACCCCTCCACTTT
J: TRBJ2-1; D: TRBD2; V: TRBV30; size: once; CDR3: CAWRVTSGRPYNEQFF; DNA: TGTGCCTGGAGGGTCACTAGCGGGAGACCCTACAATGAGCAGTTCTTC
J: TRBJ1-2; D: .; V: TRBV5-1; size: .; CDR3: CASSLGQAADYGYTF; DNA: TGCGCCAGCAGCTTGGGACAGGCCGCAGACTATGGCTACACCTTC
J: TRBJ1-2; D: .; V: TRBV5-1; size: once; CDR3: CASSLQPPNYGYTF; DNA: TGCGCCAGCAGCTTACAGCCTCCTAACTATGGCTACACCTTC
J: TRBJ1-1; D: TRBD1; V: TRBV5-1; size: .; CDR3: CASSPGHRGQDTEAFF; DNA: TGCGCCAGCAGCCCCGGACACAGGGGGCAAGACACTGAAGCTTTCTTT
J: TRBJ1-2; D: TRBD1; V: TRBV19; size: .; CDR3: CASQSGTVLNYGYTF; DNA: TGTGCCAGCCAGAGCGGGACAGTCCTTAACTATGGCTACACCTTC
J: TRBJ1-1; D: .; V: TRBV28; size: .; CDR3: CASSPVRNLNTEAFF; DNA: TGTGCCAGCAGCCCGGTTAGGAACTTGAACACTGAAGCTTTCTTT
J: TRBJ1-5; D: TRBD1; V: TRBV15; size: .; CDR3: CATSRGATGAGNQPQHF; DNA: TGTGCCACCAGCAGAGGGGCGACAGGGGCAGGCAATCAGCCCCAGCATTTT
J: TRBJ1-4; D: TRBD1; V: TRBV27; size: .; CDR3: CASSLSTGSDEKLFF; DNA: TGTGCCAGCAGTTTATCGACAGGGTCGGATGAAAAACTGTTTTTT
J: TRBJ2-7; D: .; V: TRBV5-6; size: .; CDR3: CASSPGTLAYEQYF; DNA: TGTGCCAGCAGCCCCGGGACGCTCGCCTACGAGCAGTACTTC
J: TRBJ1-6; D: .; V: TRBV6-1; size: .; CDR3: CATLQGGNSPLHF; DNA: TGTGCCACCCTTCAGGGAGGGAATTCACCCCTCCACTTT
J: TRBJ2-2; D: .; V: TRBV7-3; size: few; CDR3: CASSLGGLAGELFF; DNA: TGTGCCAGCAGCTTAGGTGGGCTCGCCGGGGAGCTGTTTTTT
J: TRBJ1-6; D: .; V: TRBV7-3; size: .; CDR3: CASSPKAGHSPLHF; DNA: TGTGCCAGCAGCCCAAAAGCCGGCCACTCACCCCTCCACTTT
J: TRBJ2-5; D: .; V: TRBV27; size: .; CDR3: CASSLFSKGGETQYF; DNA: TGTGCCAGCAGTTTATTCTCAAAGGGGGGAGAGACCCAGTACTTC
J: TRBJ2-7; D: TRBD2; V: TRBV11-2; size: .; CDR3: CASSLSGLAGVYEQYF; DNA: TGTGCCAGCAGCTTGTCGGGCCTAGCGGGAGTCTACGAGCAGTACTTC
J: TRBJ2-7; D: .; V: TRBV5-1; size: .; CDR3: CASSSANSYEQYF; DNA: TGCGCCAGCAGCTCGGCGAACTCCTACGAGCAGTACTTC
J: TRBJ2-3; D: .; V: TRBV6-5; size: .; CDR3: CASSQDSFADTQYF; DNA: TGTGCCAGCAGTCAAGACAGTTTTGCCGATACGCAGTATTTT
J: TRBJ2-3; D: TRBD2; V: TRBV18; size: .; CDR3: CASSLYTSGSTDTQYF; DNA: TGTGCCAGCTCACTTTATACTAGCGGGAGCACAGATACGCAGTATTTT
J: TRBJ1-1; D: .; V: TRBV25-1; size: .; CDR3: CASRTSGTEAFF; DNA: TGTGCCAGCAGGACATCGGGGACTGAAGCTTTCTTT
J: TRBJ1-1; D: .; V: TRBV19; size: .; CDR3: CASRGPSGTEAFF; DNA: TGTGCCAGTAGGGGACCAAGCGGCACTGAAGCTTTCTTT
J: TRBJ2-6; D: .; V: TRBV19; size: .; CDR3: CASQRGSGANVLTF; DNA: TGTGCCAGTCAAAGGGGGTCTGGGGCCAACGTCCTGACTTTC
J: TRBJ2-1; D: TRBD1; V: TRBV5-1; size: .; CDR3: CASSLGDRDTRSQFF; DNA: TGCGCCAGCAGCTTAGGGGACAGGGATACTAGAAGCCAGTTCTTC
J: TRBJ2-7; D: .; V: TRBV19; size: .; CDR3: CASSIGPGSYEQYF; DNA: TGTGCCAGTAGTATAGGTCCAGGCTCCTACGAGCAGTACTTC
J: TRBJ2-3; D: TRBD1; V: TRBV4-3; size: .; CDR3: CASSQTGVRTDTQYF; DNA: TGCGCCAGCAGCCAAACAGGGGTGAGGACAGATACGCAGTATTTT
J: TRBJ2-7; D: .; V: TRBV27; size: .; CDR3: CASSRLGQKNYEQYF; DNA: TGTGCCAGCAGCCGTCTGGGGCAGAAGAACTACGAGCAGTACTTC
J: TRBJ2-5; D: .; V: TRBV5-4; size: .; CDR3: CASSLAAAPETQYF; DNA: TGTGCCAGCAGCTTGGCGGCCGCCCCAGAGACCCAGTACTTC
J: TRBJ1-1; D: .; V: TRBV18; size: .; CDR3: CASSGRETAEAFF; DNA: TGTGCCAGCTCCGGACGGGAAACAGCTGAAGCTTTCTTT
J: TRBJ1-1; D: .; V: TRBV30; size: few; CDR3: CAWIRGTVNTEAFF; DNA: TGTGCCTGGATAAGGGGGACCGTGAACACTGAAGCTTTCTTT
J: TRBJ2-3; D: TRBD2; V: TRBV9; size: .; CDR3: CASSVGLAGMEDTQYF; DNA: TGTGCCAGCAGCGTGGGACTAGCGGGGATGGAAGATACGCAGTATTTT
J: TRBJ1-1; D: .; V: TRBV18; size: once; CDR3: CASSPSPRTEAFF; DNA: TGTGCCAGCTCACCTTCCCCGCGGACTGAAGCTTTCTTT
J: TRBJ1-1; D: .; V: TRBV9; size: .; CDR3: CASSVLRSGSGTEAFF; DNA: TGTGCCAGCAGCGTATTGAGATCGGGGTCCGGCACTGAAGCTTTCTTT
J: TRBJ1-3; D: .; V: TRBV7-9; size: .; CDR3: CASSREEGNTIYF; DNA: TGTGCCAGCAGCCGGGAGGAGGGAAACACCATATATTTT
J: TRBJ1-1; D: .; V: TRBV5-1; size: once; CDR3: CASSLAMGGRPTEAFF; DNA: TGCGCCAGCAGCTTGGCCATGGGGGGGCGGCCCACTGAAGCTTTCTTT
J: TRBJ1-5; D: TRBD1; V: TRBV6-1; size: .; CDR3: CASIPGQVGQPQHF; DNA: TGTGCCAGCATCCCCGGACAGGTCGGTCAGCCCCAGCATTTT
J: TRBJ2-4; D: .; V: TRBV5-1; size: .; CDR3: CASSLVGEGLAKNIQYF; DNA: TGCGCCAGCAGCTTGGTAGGAGAGGGGTTAGCCAAAAACATTCAGTACTTC
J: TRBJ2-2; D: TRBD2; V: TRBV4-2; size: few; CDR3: CASSQEGVRRGDTGELFF; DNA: TGTGCCAGCAGCCAAGAAGGGGTACGGCGGGGGGACACCGGGGAGCTGTTTTTT
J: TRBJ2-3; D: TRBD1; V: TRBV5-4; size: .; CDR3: CASSRGQGAADTQYF; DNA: TGTGCCAGCAGCCGGGGACAGGGGGCCGCAGATACGCAGTATTTT
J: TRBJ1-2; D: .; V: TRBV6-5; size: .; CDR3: CASSPQGLGGYTF; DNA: TGTGCCAGCAGTCCACAGGGTCTCGGAGGCTACACCTTC
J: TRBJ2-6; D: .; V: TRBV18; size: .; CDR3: CASSPGSGANVLTF; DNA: TGTGCCAGCTCACCTGGCTCTGGGGCCAACGTCCTGACTTTC